This T cell receptor (beta chain) was recorded in a study of blood T cell repertoires in COVID-19. For the study at large: PBMCs, B-cell-depleted T cells, or T cells were the source of the cDNA or gDNA that made up the material.

TCRdb's copy holds only in-frame clones and misses some; the assay was immunoSEQ multiplex PCR. Seen here are 200,000 to 300,000 clones, 86% observed once, and the top ten hold 2% to 2.5%. The CDR3 runs to 15 residues. V lost 1 base and J lost 2; bases outside the gene matches: 2. CDR1 is LGHNA and CDR2 is YSLEER in the germline V gene. This sequence was found in a woman aged 45-59 years who had recovered from COVID-19. Material: PBMCs or T cells enriched from blood (not recorded which). The chain links TRBV4-3 to TRBJ2-1; TRBD2 agrees at 7 bases. CDR3 in DNA: TGCGCCAGCAGCCAAGGGACTAGTGCCTACAATGAGCAGTTCTTC. Protein sequence: CASSQGTSAYNEQFF.